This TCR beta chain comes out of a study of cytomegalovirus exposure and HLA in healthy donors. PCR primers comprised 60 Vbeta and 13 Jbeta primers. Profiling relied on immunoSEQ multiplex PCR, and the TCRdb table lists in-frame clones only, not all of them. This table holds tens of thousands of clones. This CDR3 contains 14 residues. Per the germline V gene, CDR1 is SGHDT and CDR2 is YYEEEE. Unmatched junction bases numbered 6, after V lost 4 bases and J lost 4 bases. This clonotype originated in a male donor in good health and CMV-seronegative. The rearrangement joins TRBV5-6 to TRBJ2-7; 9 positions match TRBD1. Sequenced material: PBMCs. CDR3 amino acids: CASSPGQGLYEQYF. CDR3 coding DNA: TGTGCCAGCAGCCCTGGACAGGGGTTATACGAGCAGTACTTC.